Listed below are T cell receptor beta chains from one sample, sequenced in a study of human T cells and chemical hapten exposure. TCRdb analysed the RACE reads with MiXCR anew, one entry per CDR3 protein. The data contain about 400,000 distinct CDR3 sequences, about 6% of them singletons. The sample in question was whole blood, obtained in connection with sensitization to the hapten diphenylcyclopropenone (DPC). Receptors were obtained from a woman aged 18 to 35 with alopecia areata. Some clones in this sample may be carry-over from other donors' samples. Both conserved end residues are part of each CDR3. The D gene is left open where the match is weak. Not all rows give a size; the values are once, few, many and, for expanded clones, a class.

>16|many|TRBJ1-5|TRBV10-3|.
TGTGCCATCAGTGAGTCGCCAGTAGATAGCAATCAGCCCCAGCATTTT
CAISESPVDSNQPQHF
>17|.|TRBJ2-6|TRBV5-5|.
TGTGCCAGCAGCTTGGAGGGACACCCCTCTGGGGCCAACGTCCTGACTTTC
CASSLEGHPSGANVLTF
>13|many|TRBJ1-1|TRBV12-3/TRBV12-4|.
TGTGCCAGCACCACCAATATGGACACTGAAGCTTTCTTT
CASTTNMDTEAFF
>15|few|TRBJ2-5|TRBV7-2|.
TGTGCCAGCAGCCCAATCCTGGGACATCAAGAGACCCAGTACTTC
CASSPILGHQETQYF
>13|many|TRBJ2-1|TRBV7-2|TRBD2
TGTGCCAGCAGCCTAGCGGGGCTAGATGAGCAGTTCTTC
CASSLAGLDEQFF
>13|few|TRBJ2-5|TRBV11-3|.
TGTGCCAGCAGCGTGGATTGGAAAGAGACCCAGTACTTC
CASSVDWKETQYF
>16|many|TRBJ1-5|TRBV28|TRBD1
TGTGCCAGCAGTAAACAGGGGGTTCAAAGCAATCAGCCCCAGCATTTT
CASSKQGVQSNQPQHF
>18|.|TRBJ2-4|TRBV4-1|TRBD2
TGCGCCAGCAGCCTCGGACTAGCGGGGGGTCAAGCCAAAAACATTCAGTACTTC
CASSLGLAGGQAKNIQYF
>15|many|TRBJ1-5|TRBV16|TRBD1
TGTGCCAGCAGCCACGGACAGGGGGGTCGTCAGCCCCAGCATTTT
CASSHGQGGRQPQHF
>21|many|TRBJ2-3|TRBV29-1|TRBD2
TGCAGCGTTGAAGACCGCCCCCGGGCTAGCGGGGCCCCAATATCCACAGATACGCAGTATTTT
CSVEDRPRASGAPISTDTQYF
>16|once|TRBJ2-1|TRBV24-1|TRBD2
TGTGCCACCAGTGATGCGGGGGGAAGCTCCTACAATGAGCAGTTCTTC
CATSDAGGSSYNEQFF
>12|many|TRBJ1-4|TRBV19|.
TGTGCCAGTCAGAGAAAAAATGAAAAACTGTTTTTT
CASQRKNEKLFF
>16|.|TRBJ1-3|TRBV28|.
TGTGCCAGCAGTTTCACCCTCTCAGTCTCTGGAAACACCATATATTTT
CASSFTLSVSGNTIYF
>15|.|TRBJ2-3|TRBV3-1|.
TGTGCCAGCAGCCAAGATGACGACAACACAGATACGCAGTATTTT
CASSQDDDNTDTQYF
>13|many|TRBJ1-1|TRBV7-2|.
TGTGCCAGCAGCTTAGCGCAAGCGGAAGTGGCTTTCTTT
CASSLAQAEVAFF
>18|few|TRBJ2-7|TRBV7-2|TRBD1
TGTGCCAGCAGCTTAGGGTTCGCCTTAAGGGACAGGGCCTACGAGCAGTACTTC
CASSLGFALRDRAYEQYF
>14|.|TRBJ1-6|TRBV5-6|TRBD1
TGTGCCAGCAGCTTTGAGACAGGGAATTCACCCCTCCACTTT
CASSFETGNSPLHF
>12|few|TRBJ2-7|TRBV27|.
TGTGCCAGCAGTCTAGAGGGGTCCGAGCAGTACTTC
CASSLEGSEQYF
>13|many|TRBJ1-2|TRBV20-1|.
TGCAGTGCTACCCCCGGGGGACTATATGGCTACACCTTC
CSATPGGLYGYTF
>14|.|TRBJ2-7|TRBV2|.
TGTGCCAGCAGTGAGGGGGTGACCTCCTACGAGCAGTACTTC
CASSEGVTSYEQYF
>14|few|TRBJ2-7|TRBV29-1|.
TGCAGCGTTGAAGAAGACGGGGTTCCCTACGAGCAGTACTTC
CSVEEDGVPYEQYF
>15|.|TRBJ2-5|TRBV7-9|TRBD2
TGTGCCAGCAGCCCAGGGGGGACTAGCGCGGAGACCCAGTACTTC
CASSPGGTSAETQYF
>13|many|TRBJ1-4|TRBV20-1|TRBD1
TGCAGTGCTAGAGGGACAGGGGATGAAAAACTGTTTTTT
CSARGTGDEKLFF
>14|many|TRBJ1-1|TRBV12-3/TRBV12-4|TRBD1
TGTGCCAACTCCGGGACAGGGGGCCGCGCTGAAGCTTTCTTT
CANSGTGGRAEAFF
>15|many|TRBJ1-4|TRBV11-2|.
TGTGCCAGCAGCTTAGGTGGGGGTTACAATGAAAAACTGTTTTTT
CASSLGGGYNEKLFF
>12|many|TRBJ1-2|TRBV6-2/TRBV6-3|.
TGTGCCAGCAGTTTCGGGACCCCTGTCTACACCTTC
CASSFGTPVYTF
>15|.|TRBJ2-5|TRBV15|.
TGTGCCACCAGCAGAGATCAAGAGGGCGCGGAGACCCAGTACTTC
CATSRDQEGAETQYF
>15|many|TRBJ1-5|TRBV10-3|.
TGTGCCATCAGTGAAACCGGGCCCCAAAATCAGCCCCAGCATTTT
CAISETGPQNQPQHF
>11|few|TRBJ2-7|TRBV6-2/TRBV6-3|.
TGTGCCAGCAGTCAGATCTACGAGCAGTACTTC
CASSQIYEQYF
>15|.|TRBJ2-5|TRBV28|.
TGTGCCAGCAGTTTACTAACACCGTACCAAGAGACCCAGTACTTC
CASSLLTPYQETQYF
>14|few|TRBJ2-1|TRBV12-3/TRBV12-4|.
TGTGCCAGCAGTTTACAGGGTCAAGGGAATGAGCAGTTCTTC
CASSLQGQGNEQFF
>16|.|TRBJ2-3|TRBV5-4|.
TGTGCCAGCAATAAGGAACGGATCACTGGCCCAGATACGCAGTATTTT
CASNKERITGPDTQYF
>11|many|TRBJ2-5|TRBV20-1|.
TGCAGTGCTAGCCAGACCCCTGACCAGTACTTC
CSASQTPDQYF
>12|many|TRBJ1-2|TRBV29-1|.
TGCAGCGGTCGGACGGCCCTATATGGCTACACCTTC
CSGRTALYGYTF
>12|many|TRBJ1-5|TRBV20-1|.
TGCAGTGCCAGACAGAAGGGTCAGCCCCAGCATTTT
CSARQKGQPQHF
>13|few|TRBJ2-1|TRBV16|.
TGTGCCAGCAGCCAAGCAAGGGGGGATGAGCAGTTCTTC
CASSQARGDEQFF
>14|.|TRBJ1-2|TRBV7-3|TRBD1
TGTGCCAGCAGCCCGACAGGGGCTAACTATGGCTACACCTTC
CASSPTGANYGYTF
>11|many|TRBJ2-1|TRBV18|.
TGTGCCAGCTCACCAACGGATGAGCAGTTCTTC
CASSPTDEQFF
>13|many|TRBJ2-1|TRBV15|.
TGTGCCACCGGAGATTGGGTGGGGAATGAGCAGTTCTTC
CATGDWVGNEQFF
>13|.|TRBJ1-4|TRBV7-9|.
TGTGCCAGCAGCTTAACAGGAAGTCAGGGACTGTTTTTT
CASSLTGSQGLFF
>13|.|TRBJ2-5|TRBV12-3/TRBV12-4|.
TGTGCCAGCAGCGTCGAGAGAGGAGAGACCCAGTACTTC
CASSVERGETQYF
>16|few|TRBJ1-5|TRBV4-3|TRBD1
TGCGCCAGCAGCCAAGACGACAGGGCGAGCAATCAGCCCCAGCATTTT
CASSQDDRASNQPQHF